Below, 2 T cell receptor beta chains from the same sample are listed, as sequenced in a study of blood T cell repertoires in COVID-19. TCRdb's table, derived via immunoSEQ multiplex PCR, lists solely in-frame clones and lacks some. Here the sample spans 450,000 to 500,000 clones, 80% to 90% being singletons. Sequencing was carried out using peripheral blood. These receptors all stem from a human donor in a cohort sampled during active COVID-19.

V gene TRBV27 combines with J gene TRBJ1-1; 9 positions agree with TRBD1. The V and J ends lost 6 bases and 6 bases, in that order; junction bases with no gene match: 5. This CDR3 spans 13 amino acids. Germline CDR1 MNHEY, CDR2 SMNVEV (reference sequence). CDR3 in DNA: TGTGCCAGCAGGCCGGGACAGGGAGCTGAAGCTTTCTTT. Translation: CASRPGQGAEAFF.

In DNA form, the CDR3 reads TGTGCCAGCAGCTTAGAGTCTAGCGGGAAGTACACAGATACGCAGTATTTT. It translates to CASSLESSGKYTDTQYF. V and J are TRBV11-2 and TRBJ2-3, with 9 positions matching TRBD2. V lost 0 bases to trimming and J lost 2 bases; unmatched junction nucleotides: 6. The germline gives CDR1 SGHAT, CDR2 FQNNGV. The CDR3 covers 17 residues. The variable domain in full, with the rest retrieved from reference TRBV11-2 and TRBJ2-3, is EAGVAQSPRYKIIEKRQSVAFWCNPISGHATLYWYQQILGQGPKLLIQFQNNGVVDDSQLPKDRFSAERLKGVDSTLKIQPAKLEDSAVYLCASSLESSGKYTDTQYFGPGTRLTVL.